These 2 T cell receptor beta chains came from one sample sequenced in a study of cytomegalovirus exposure and HLA in healthy donors. PCR primers comprised 60 Vbeta and 13 Jbeta primers. Method: immunoSEQ multiplex PCR; TCRdb's copy keeps in-frame clones and lacks some. Of some 90,000 clones in the sample, 82% were seen once. The specimen sequenced was PBMCs. Source of these receptors: a middle-aged man in good health and CMV-seronegative.

The chain is built from TRBV14 and TRBJ2-7, with D possibly being TRBD1 (6 bases). The V end lost 5 bases, the J end lost 3 bases, and 17 bases lay between the germline ends. The CDR3 extends over 15 amino acids. CDR1 and CDR2 from the germline V gene are SGHDN and FVKESK. CDR3 residues: CASSFSDSLNYEQYF. The CDR3 nucleotides are TGTGCCAGCAGCTTTTCGGACAGTTTGAACTACGAGCAGTACTTC.

In this sample, this clone turned up a few times. The chain has TRBV6-5 and TRBJ2-4; no definite D call. The CDR3 extends over 13 amino acids. Deletions cut 0 bases from V and 8 bases from J, with 8 bases between. In germline, CDR1 is MNHEY, CDR2 SVGAGI. CDR3 in amino acids: CASSYSSVDIQYF. The CDR3 region has the DNA TGTGCCAGCAGTTACTCGAGCGTTGACATTCAGTACTTC.